These T cell receptor beta chains were read from a single sample in a study of T cells in narcolepsy. Libraries were prepared by immunoSEQ multiplex PCR; TCRdb keeps only in-frame clonotypes and omits some of them. The data contain about 33,000 clones, 90% of them seen just once; the ten biggest clones take up under 1.5%. The sample was CD45RA- memory CD4+ T cells from PBMCs. Source of these receptors: a human donor with narcolepsy. The CDR3 runs from the conserved cysteine through the conserved F or W. Each record gives: D gene, V gene, clone size, J gene, CDR3 protein, CDR3 DNA. A D gene is named only where the DNA matches it firmly. A row's size may be missing; if present it is once, few, many or a size class.

>.|TRBV28|.|TRBJ1-5
CASSLLNGRQPQHF
TGTGCCAGCAGTTTACTGAACGGACGGCAGCCCCAGCATTTT
>TRBD1|TRBV5-1|.|TRBJ2-6
CASSPQGQGFSGANVLTF
TGCGCCAGCAGCCCCCAAGGACAGGGATTCTCTGGGGCCAACGTCCTGACTTTC
>.|TRBV10-1|once|TRBJ2-1
CASSDGPFNEQFF
TGCGCCAGCAGTGACGGCCCTTTCAATGAGCAGTTCTTC
>.|TRBV11-3|.|TRBJ2-2
CASSPRDTGELFF
TGTGCCAGCAGCCCCAGGGACACCGGGGAGCTGTTTTTT
>.|TRBV5-1|.|TRBJ2-4
CASSLQIGESIQYF
TGCGCCAGCAGCCTGCAGATAGGGGAGAGCATTCAGTACTTC
>TRBD2|TRBV19|.|TRBJ2-3
CASSTPGLAGGVTDTQYF
TGTGCCAGTAGTACCCCCGGACTAGCGGGGGGGGTCACAGATACGCAGTATTTT
>TRBD2|TRBV14|.|TRBJ2-3
CASSQERGTSVAYTDTQYF
TGTGCCAGCAGCCAAGAACGAGGGACTAGCGTGGCCTACACAGATACGCAGTATTTT
>.|TRBV7-8|once|TRBJ1-5
CASSSSGTDQPQHF
TGTGCCAGCAGCTCCTCAGGAACGGATCAGCCCCAGCATTTT
>TRBD2|TRBV2|.|TRBJ2-1
CASSESGAAGFFNEQFF
TGTGCCAGCAGTGAATCTGGGGCAGCGGGATTTTTCAATGAGCAGTTCTTC
>.|TRBV9|.|TRBJ2-1
CASSLNGNEQFF
TGTGCCAGCAGTCTCAACGGGAATGAGCAGTTCTTC
>.|TRBV30|.|TRBJ2-7
CAWINRVGYEQYF
TGTGCCTGGATAAACAGGGTAGGCTACGAGCAGTACTTC
>.|TRBV4-2|.|TRBJ1-2
CASSQDHWGSDYGYTF
TGTGCCAGCAGCCAAGATCATTGGGGGTCCGACTATGGCTACACCTTC
>.|TRBV28|once|TRBJ1-6
CASRNDRIAHSPLHF
TGTGCCAGCAGAAACGACAGGATCGCTCATTCACCCCTCCACTTT
>TRBD2|TRBV27|.|TRBJ2-5
CASSFRLAGEQTQYF
TGTGCCAGCAGTTTCCGACTAGCGGGAGAACAGACCCAGTACTTC
>.|TRBV19|.|TRBJ1-1
CASSMRRGGGTEAFF
TGTGCCAGTAGTATGCGCAGGGGAGGGGGGACTGAAGCTTTCTTT
>.|TRBV5-4|.|TRBJ2-3
CASSLVTRIADTQYF
TGTGCCAGCAGCTTGGTTACTAGGATTGCAGATACGCAGTATTTT
>TRBD2|TRBV14|.|TRBJ2-7
CASSPTGEGRNEQYF
TGTGCCAGCAGCCCCACCGGGGAGGGCCGGAACGAGCAGTACTTC
>.|TRBV28|once|TRBJ1-4
CASRSGHNEKLFF
TGTGCCAGCAGATCGGGGCATAATGAAAAACTGTTTTTT
>.|TRBV29-1|.|TRBJ2-5
CSVTLGWYQETQYF
TGCAGCGTTACACTAGGCTGGTACCAAGAGACCCAGTACTTC
>.|TRBV7-2|.|TRBJ1-4
CASSWIPGLRDEKLFF
TGTGCCAGCAGCTGGATTCCGGGCCTCAGGGACGAAAAACTGTTTTTT
>TRBD2|TRBV11-2|.|TRBJ2-2
CASSLVASGTGELFF
TGTGCCAGCAGCTTAGTTGCTAGCGGCACCGGGGAGCTGTTTTTT
>.|TRBV5-4|.|TRBJ1-1
CASSWQGRTMNTEAFF
TGTGCCAGCAGCTGGCAGGGACGGACCATGAACACTGAAGCTTTCTTT
>TRBD1|TRBV7-2|.|TRBJ1-6
CASSLRQGSSPLHF
TGTGCCAGCAGCTTAAGACAGGGAAGCTCACCCCTCCACTTT
>.|TRBV28|.|TRBJ1-2
CASSSPYWTELYGYTF
TGTGCCAGCAGTTCCCCCTATTGGACAGAGCTCTATGGCTACACCTTC
>TRBD1|TRBV29-1|.|TRBJ1-2
CSVETWGQANYGYTF
TGCAGCGTTGAGACCTGGGGACAGGCTAACTATGGCTACACCTTC
>TRBD1|TRBV19|.|TRBJ2-7
CASSTGTGAYEQYF
TGTGCCAGTAGTACCGGGACAGGGGCCTACGAGCAGTACTTC
>.|TRBV6-5|.|TRBJ2-1
CASSSNNEQFF
TGTGCCAGCAGTTCTAACAATGAGCAGTTCTTC
>.|TRBV6-1|.|TRBJ2-4
CASSDGGAGGAKNIQYF
TGTGCCAGCAGTGATGGGGGGGCGGGTGGAGCCAAAAACATTCAGTACTTT
>TRBD2|TRBV6-6|.|TRBJ2-5
CASRPPSAGSGETQYF
TGTGCCAGCAGGCCCCCCTCAGCGGGGTCAGGGGAGACCCAGTACTTC
>.|TRBV28|.|TRBJ2-2
CASSFGELTGELFF
TGTGCCAGCAGTTTTGGGGAACTCACCGGGGAGCTGTTTTTT
>.|TRBV18|.|TRBJ1-3
CASSPESVLSGNTIYF
TGTGCCAGCTCACCTGAGTCGGTTCTCTCTGGAAACACCATATATTTT
>.|TRBV25-1|.|TRBJ2-5
CASSDGADLYQETQYF
TGTGCCAGCAGTGATGGGGCGGACCTTTACCAAGAGACCCAGTACTTC
>.|TRBV30|.|TRBJ2-7
CAWAGSPYEQYF
TGTGCCTGGGCAGGGAGCCCCTACGAGCAGTACTTC
>TRBD1|TRBV4-1|.|TRBJ2-1
CASSHPGRTGGNEQFF
TGCGCCAGCAGCCATCCTGGTAGGACAGGGGGCAATGAGCAGTTCTTC
>.|TRBV27|.|TRBJ2-4
CASTPLGADNIQYF
TGTGCCAGCACCCCTCTTGGGGCCGATAACATTCAGTACTTC
>.|TRBV19|.|TRBJ2-5
CASSIGGLGTQYF
TGTGCCAGTAGTATAGGGGGACTGGGGACCCAGTACTTC
>TRBD2|TRBV7-2|.|TRBJ2-7
CASSRLGTTYEQYF
TGTGCCAGCAGCCGGTTAGGGACTACCTACGAGCAGTACTTC